Here is one T cell receptor beta chain with its context. No antigen is known for it. Primers for the PCR totalled 60 Vbeta and 13 Jbeta. Some clones are missing from TCRdb's copy, which holds only in-frame ones; the method was immunoSEQ multiplex PCR. The profile shows about 200,000 clones, 80% to 90% of them singletons. The data belong to a study of cytomegalovirus exposure and HLA in healthy donors. Whole-study findings and limits: As a later analysis showed, several of the most significant clusters appeared to be linked to common viral pathogens. There were three CMV-associated chains whose specificity for CMV antigens was confirmed in vitro. HLA alleles showed associations with around 15,000 TCR beta sequences in a later analysis, at a 0.05 false discovery rate.

Germline CDR1 and CDR2: MGHDK and SYGVNS. The CDR3 sequence is 15 residues long. V trimming: 4 bases; J trimming: 0 bases; junction bases outside the gene matches: 3. Each donor was nominally healthy when sampled (though unrecorded immune exposures were likely). V usage is TRBV25-1 and J usage is TRBJ1-3, with 7 nucleotides matching TRBD1. Sequenced sample: PBMCs. The sequence was obtained from a middle-aged man in good health and CMV-seropositive. The CDR3 nucleotides read TGTGCCAGCAGTGGAGGGACAGTCTCTGGAAACACCATATATTTT. As protein: CASSGGTVSGNTIYF.